This entry is about one T cell receptor beta chain. This clonotype was found a few times. The target of this receptor is not known. It has no much larger one-base neighbor in the sample; base qualities were not kept. Trimming accounts for 5 bases at V and 0 bases at J, while the number of junction bases matched to no gene is 8. Based on the germline V gene (reference sequence), the CDR1 and CDR2 sequences are DFQATT and SNEGSKA. There are 15 amino acids in the CDR3, from cysteine to phenylalanine inclusive. The CDR3 DNA has 45 bases and is translated from base 1. Library prep was done by PCR. The sequencer listed for this sample is Illumina HiSeq 2500. To normalize quantification of the TCRbeta repertoire, the TCR libraries were built with molecular barcoding that relied on unique molecular identifiers. The public reads were reanalyzed by TCRdb: fastp trimming at Q25, MiXCR alignment, in-frame beta chains only. Duplicate CDR3 protein sequences are folded into a single record with the most common DNA and genes. Recorded for this sample are some 500,000 distinct CDR3 sequences; approximately 20% of them occurred a single time. 3.3% of the sample is held by the ten biggest clonotypes.

These data originate in a study of T-cell reconstitution after alpha-beta-depleted transplantation in children (dated by TCRdb to about 2016). About the full investigation: Using TCR repertoire profiling, the study followed T-cell immune reconstitution in a quantitative way in children after TCRalphabeta/CD19-depleted allogeneic hematopoietic cell transplantation.

The chain joins TRBV20-1 to TRBJ2-3; the central 7 bases match TRBD2. The clonotype was recovered from a human donor who donated a stem cell graft to a child with acute lymphoblastic leukemia. This specimen was PBMCs from the stem cell graft donor, taken from the stem cell graft. The bases read TGCAGTGCTGGGGGAGGGTACCTTAGCACAGATACGCAGTATTTT. This codes for CSAGGGYLSTDTQYF.